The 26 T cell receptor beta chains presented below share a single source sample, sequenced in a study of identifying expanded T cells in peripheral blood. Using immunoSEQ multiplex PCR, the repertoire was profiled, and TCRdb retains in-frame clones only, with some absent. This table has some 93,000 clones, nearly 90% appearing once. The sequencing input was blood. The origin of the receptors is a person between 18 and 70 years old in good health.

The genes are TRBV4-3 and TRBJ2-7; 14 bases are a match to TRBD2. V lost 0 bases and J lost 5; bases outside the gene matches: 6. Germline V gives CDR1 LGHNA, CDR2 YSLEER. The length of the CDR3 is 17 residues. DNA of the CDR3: TGCGCCAGCAGCCAAGACCCTGGGACTAGCGGGAGACACGAGCAGTACTTC. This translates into CASSQDPGTSGRHEQYF.

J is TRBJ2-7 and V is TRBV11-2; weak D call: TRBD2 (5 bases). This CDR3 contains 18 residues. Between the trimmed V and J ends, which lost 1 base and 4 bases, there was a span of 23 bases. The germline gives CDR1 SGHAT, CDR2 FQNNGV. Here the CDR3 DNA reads TGTGCCAGCAGCTTAGGCCCCCTCGGAGGCTTGGGAACTTACGAGCAGTACTTC. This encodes CASSLGPLGGLGTYEQYF. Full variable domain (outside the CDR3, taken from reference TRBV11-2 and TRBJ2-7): EAGVAQSPRYKIIEKRQSVAFWCNPISGHATLYWYQQILGQGPKLLIQFQNNGVVDDSQLPKDRFSAERLKGVDSTLKIQPAKLEDSAVYLCASSLGPLGGLGTYEQYFGPGTRLTVT.

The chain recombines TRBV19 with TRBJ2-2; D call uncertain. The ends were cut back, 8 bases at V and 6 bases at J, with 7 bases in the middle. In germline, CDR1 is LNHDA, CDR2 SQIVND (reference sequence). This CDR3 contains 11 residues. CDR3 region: CASSTSGELFF. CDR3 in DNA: TGTGCCAGTTCGACGTCCGGGGAGCTGTTTTTT.

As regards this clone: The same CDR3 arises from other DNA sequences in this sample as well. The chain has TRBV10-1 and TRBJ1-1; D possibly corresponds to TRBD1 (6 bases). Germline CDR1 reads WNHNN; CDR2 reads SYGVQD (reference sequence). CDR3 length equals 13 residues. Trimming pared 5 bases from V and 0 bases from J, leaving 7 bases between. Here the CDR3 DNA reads TGCGCCAGCAGTCGGACAGTGAACACTGAAGCTTTCTTT. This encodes CASSRTVNTEAFF.

The CDR3 loop is CASRLAGGTSTDTQYF. The CDR3 DNA sequence: TGTGCCAGCAGGCTAGCGGGAGGCACTAGCACAGATACGCAGTATTTT. The chain uses TRBV27 and TRBJ2-3; 11 bases fit TRBD2. Germline loops: CDR1 MNHEY, CDR2 SMNVEV (reference sequence). This CDR3 spans 16 amino acids. Trimming took 6 bases from V and 0 from J; bases not matched to a gene: 5.

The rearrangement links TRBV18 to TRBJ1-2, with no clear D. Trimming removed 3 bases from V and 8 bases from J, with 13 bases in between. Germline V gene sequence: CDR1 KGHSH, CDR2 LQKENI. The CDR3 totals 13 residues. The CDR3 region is CASSPRDGGGYTF. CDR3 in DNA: TGTGCCAGCTCACCCCGTGACGGAGGCGGCTACACCTTC.

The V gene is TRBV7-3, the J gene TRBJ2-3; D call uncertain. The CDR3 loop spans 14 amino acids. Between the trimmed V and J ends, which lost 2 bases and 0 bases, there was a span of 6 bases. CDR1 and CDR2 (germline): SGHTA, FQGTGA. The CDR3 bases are TGTGCCAGCAGCTTATCCGCTAGCACAGATACGCAGTATTTT. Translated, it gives CASSLSASTDTQYF.

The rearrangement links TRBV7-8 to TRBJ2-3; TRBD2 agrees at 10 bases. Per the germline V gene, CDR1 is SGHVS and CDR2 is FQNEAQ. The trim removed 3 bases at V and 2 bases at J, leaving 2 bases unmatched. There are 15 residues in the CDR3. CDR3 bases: TGTGCCAGCAGCTTCCTAGCGGGAGTCACAGATACGCAGTATTTT. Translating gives CASSFLAGVTDTQYF.

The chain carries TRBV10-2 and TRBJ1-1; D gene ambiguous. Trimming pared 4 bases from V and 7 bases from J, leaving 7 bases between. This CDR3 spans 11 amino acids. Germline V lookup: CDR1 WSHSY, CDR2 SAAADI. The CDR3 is CASSVGREAFF. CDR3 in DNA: TGCGCCAGCAGTGTTGGCCGTGAAGCTTTCTTT.

CDR3 in DNA: TGTGCCAGCAGCCGTGCTCAACTACTAGATTGCGAGCAGTTCTTC. Translating gives CASSRAQLLDCEQFF. The chain recombines TRBV5-6 with TRBJ2-1; D perhaps matches TRBD2 (5 bases). Germline-derived CDR1 and CDR2 are SGHDT and YYEEEE. V lost 4 bases to trimming and J lost 10 bases, with 21 bases between them. The CDR3 runs 15 residues.

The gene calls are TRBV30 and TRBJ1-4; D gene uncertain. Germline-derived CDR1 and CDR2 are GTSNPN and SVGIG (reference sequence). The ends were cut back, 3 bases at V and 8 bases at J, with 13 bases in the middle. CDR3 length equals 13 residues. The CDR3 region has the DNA TGTGCCTGGAGGTTGTCGGGCAGCGAAAAACTGTTTTTT. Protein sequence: CAWRLSGSEKLFF.

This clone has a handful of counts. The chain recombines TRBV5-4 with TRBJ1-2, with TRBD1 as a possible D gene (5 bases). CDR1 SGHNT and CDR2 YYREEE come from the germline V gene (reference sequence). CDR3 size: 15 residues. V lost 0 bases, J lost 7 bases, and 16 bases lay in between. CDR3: CASSLEGRRLFGYTF. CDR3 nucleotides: TGTGCCAGCAGCTTGGAGGGGCGCCGACTATTTGGCTACACCTTC.

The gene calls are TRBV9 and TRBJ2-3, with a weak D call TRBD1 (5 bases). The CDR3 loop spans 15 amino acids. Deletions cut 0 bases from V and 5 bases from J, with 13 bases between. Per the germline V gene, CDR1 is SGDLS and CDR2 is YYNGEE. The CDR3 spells CASSVGVREEDTQYF. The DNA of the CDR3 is TGTGCCAGCAGCGTAGGAGTCAGGGAAGAAGATACGCAGTATTTT.

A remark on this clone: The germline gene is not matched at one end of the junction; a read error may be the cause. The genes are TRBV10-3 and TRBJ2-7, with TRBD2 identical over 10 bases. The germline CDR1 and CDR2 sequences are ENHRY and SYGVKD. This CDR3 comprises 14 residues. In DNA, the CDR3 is TGTGCCAGCAGTCAGGCAGCGGGGGGGAACGAGCAGTACTTC. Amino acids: CASSQAAGGNEQYF.

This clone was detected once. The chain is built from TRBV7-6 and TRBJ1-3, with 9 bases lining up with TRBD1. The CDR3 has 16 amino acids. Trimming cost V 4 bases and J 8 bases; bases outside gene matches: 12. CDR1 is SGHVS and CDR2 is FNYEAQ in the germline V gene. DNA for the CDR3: TGTGCCAGCAGCTGGGACAGGGAGTTTAACCGCGACACCATATATTTT. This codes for CASSWDREFNRDTIYF.

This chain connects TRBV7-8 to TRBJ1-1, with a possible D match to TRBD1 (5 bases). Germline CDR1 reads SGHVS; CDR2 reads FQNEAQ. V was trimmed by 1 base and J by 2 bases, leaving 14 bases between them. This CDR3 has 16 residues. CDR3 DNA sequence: TGTGCCAGCAGCTTAGGGGTGGGGGACTCTAACACTGAAGCTTTCTTT. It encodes CASSLGVGDSNTEAFF.

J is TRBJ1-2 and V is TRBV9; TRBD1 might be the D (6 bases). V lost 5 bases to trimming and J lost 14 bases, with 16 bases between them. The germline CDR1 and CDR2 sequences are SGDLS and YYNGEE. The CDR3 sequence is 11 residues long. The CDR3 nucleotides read TGTGCCAGCAGTAACGGGGACAAACGGACCTTC. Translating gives CASSNGDKRTF.

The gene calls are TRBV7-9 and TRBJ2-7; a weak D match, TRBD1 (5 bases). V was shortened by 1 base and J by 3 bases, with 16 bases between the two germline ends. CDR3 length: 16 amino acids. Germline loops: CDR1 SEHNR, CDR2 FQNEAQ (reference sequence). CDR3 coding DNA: TGTGCCAGCAGCTTAGATCCCTCGACAGAAAACTACGAGCAGTACTTC. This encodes CASSLDPSTENYEQYF.

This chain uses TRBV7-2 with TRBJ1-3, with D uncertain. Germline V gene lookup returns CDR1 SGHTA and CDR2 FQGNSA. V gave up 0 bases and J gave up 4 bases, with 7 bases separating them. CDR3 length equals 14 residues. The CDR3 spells CASSLAGSGNTIYF. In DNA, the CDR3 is TGTGCCAGCAGCTTAGCAGGGTCGGGAAACACCATATATTTT. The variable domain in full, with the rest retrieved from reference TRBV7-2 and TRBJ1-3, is GAGVSQSPSNKVTEKGKDVELRCDPISGHTALYWYRQSLGQGLEFLIYFQGNSAPDKSGLPSDRFSAERTGGSVSTLTIQRTQQEDSAVYLCASSLAGSGNTIYFGEGSWLTVV.

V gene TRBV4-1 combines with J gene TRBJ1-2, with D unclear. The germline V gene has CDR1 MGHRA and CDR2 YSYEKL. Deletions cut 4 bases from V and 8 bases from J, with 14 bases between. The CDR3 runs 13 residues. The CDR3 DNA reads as TGCGCCAGCAGCCTTAGTTCCGGTGGCGGCTACACCTTC. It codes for CASSLSSGGGYTF.

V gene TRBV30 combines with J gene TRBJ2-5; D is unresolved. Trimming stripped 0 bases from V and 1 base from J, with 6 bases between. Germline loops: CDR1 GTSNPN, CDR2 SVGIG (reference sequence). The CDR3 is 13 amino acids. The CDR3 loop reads CAWSVGGQETQYF. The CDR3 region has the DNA TGTGCCTGGAGTGTAGGCGGCCAAGAGACCCAGTACTTC.

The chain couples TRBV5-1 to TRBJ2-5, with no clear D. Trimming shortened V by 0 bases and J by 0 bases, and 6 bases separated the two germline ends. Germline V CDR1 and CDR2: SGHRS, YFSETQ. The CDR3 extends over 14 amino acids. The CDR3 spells CASSLVADQETQYF. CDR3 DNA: TGCGCCAGCAGCTTGGTGGCAGACCAAGAGACCCAGTACTTC.

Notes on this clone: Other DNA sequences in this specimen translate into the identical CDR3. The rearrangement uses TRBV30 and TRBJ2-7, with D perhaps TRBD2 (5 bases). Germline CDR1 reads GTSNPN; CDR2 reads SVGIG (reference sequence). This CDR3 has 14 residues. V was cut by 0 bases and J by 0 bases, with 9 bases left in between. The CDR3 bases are TGTGCCTGGAGTGTCGGGGTAGGCTCCTACGAGCAGTACTTC. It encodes CAWSVGVGSYEQYF.

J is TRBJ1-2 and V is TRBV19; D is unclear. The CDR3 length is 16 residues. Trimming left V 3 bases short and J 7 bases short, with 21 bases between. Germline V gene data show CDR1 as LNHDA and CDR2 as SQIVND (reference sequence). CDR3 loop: CASSIWGALWESGYTF. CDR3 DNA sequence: TGTGCCAGTAGTATTTGGGGAGCATTGTGGGAGTCTGGCTACACCTTC.

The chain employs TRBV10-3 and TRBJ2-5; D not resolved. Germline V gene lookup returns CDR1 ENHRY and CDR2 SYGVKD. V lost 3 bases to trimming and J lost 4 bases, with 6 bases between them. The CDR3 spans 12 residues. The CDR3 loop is CAISDHLETQYF. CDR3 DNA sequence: TGTGCCATCAGTGACCATCTAGAGACCCAGTACTTC.

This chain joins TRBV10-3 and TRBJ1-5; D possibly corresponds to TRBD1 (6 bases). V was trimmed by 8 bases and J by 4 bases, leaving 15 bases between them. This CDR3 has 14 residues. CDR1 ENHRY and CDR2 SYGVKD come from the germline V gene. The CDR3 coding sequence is TGTGCCATCGGGGGGGCCCCGGGTAATCAGCCCCAGCATTTT. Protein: CAIGGAPGNQPQHF.